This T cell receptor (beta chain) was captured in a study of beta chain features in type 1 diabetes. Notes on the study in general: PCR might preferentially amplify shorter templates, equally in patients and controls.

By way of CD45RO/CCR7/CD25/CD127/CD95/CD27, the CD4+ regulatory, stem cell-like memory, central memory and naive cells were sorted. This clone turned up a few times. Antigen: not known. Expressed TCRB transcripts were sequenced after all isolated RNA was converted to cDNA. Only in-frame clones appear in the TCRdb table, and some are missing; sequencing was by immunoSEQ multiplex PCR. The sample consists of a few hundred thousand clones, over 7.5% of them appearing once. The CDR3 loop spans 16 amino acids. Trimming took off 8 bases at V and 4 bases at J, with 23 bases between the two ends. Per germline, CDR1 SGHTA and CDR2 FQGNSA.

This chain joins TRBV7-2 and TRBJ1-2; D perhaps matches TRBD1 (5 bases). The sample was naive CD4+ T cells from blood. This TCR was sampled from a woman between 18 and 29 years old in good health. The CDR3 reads CASDLQPGGRAYGYTF. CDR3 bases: TGTGCCAGCGACTTACAACCCGGCGGCAGGGCCTATGGCTACACCTTC.